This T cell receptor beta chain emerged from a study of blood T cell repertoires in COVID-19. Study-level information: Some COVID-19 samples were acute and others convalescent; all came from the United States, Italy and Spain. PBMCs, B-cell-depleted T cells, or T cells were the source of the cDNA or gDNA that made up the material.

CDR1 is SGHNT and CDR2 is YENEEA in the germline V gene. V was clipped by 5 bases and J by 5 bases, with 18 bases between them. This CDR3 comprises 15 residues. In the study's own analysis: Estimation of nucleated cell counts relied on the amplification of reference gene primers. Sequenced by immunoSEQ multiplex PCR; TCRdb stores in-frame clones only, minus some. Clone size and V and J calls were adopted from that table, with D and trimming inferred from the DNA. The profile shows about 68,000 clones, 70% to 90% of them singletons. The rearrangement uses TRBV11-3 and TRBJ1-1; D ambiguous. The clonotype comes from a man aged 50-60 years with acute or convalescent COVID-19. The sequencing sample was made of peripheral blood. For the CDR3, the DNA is TGTGCCAGCAGCCCCGGTTCGGCCGGGAGGACTGAAGCTTTCTTT. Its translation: CASSPGSAGRTEAFF.